This entry describes one T cell receptor (beta chain). The antigen is not known. The sample is drawn from a study of blood T cells in healthy people across ages. CDR3 size: 14 residues. Germline CDR1 reads DFQATT; CDR2 reads SNEGSKA (reference sequence). The ends were cut back, 1 base at V and 1 base at J, with 10 bases in the middle. Each sample provided at least 5 micrograms of extracted total RNA. Study-wide findings and caveats: Whereas aged donors had fewer naive CD4+ cells, long-lived donors had more of them and higher diversity. Possibly confounding the expanded clonotype changes was the fact that donor CMV status was unknown.

Through a sample-barcoded 5' primer and a J-beta primer mix, a second PCR was run for about 7 to 12 cycles. Each cDNA molecule was tagged by a template-switch adaptor with 12 random nucleotides. Using its own MiXCR run on the 5' RACE reads, TCRdb lists one record per CDR3 protein. The sample has hundreds of thousands of distinct CDR3 sequences, 22% seen once; the top ten hold around a fifth. The chain carries TRBV20-1 and TRBJ2-5; D gene unclear. This sequence originates from a man in his 70s in good health. The specimen sequenced was blood. The CDR3 DNA sequence: TGCAGTGCTAGAGTTAGTGGCGCCCAAGAGACCCAGTACTTC. It specifies CSARVSGAQETQYF.